Listed below are T cell receptor beta chains from one sample, sequenced in a study of cytomegalovirus exposure and HLA in healthy donors. Repertoires were generated with immunoSEQ multiplex PCR, while TCRdb's copy carries only in-frame clones and drops some. The table has over 150,000 clones, about 80% seen once. The source material was PBMCs. These receptors were obtained from a man younger than 40 in good health and CMV-seropositive. CDR3s leave out the opening cysteine and the closing phenylalanine or tryptophan.

CDR3	V	J
ASSQEGLAGRNTQY	TRBV4-1	TRBJ2-3
ASSQSGTAYEQY	TRBV6-5	TRBJ2-7
ASSIGGAAETQY	TRBV19	TRBJ2-5
ASSIDRGSTYNSPLH	TRBV27	TRBJ1-6
ASSQDSGGDNEQF	TRBV4-1	TRBJ2-1
ASSRDRGQTDTQY	TRBV5-1	TRBJ2-3
ASSSPISYRGVLVRNYGYT	TRBV28	TRBJ1-2
ASSHGEGGLAGPGELF	TRBV4-2	TRBJ2-2
ASSLGGWTGVVYEQY	TRBV7-2	TRBJ2-7
ASSLWSGTQY	TRBV27	TRBJ2-3
ASSQVGTVGNTIY	TRBV4-1	TRBJ1-3
ASSLDRANQPQH	TRBV11-2	TRBJ1-5
ASSAGTGDWYNEQF	TRBV7-8	TRBJ2-1
ASSSERNSPLH	TRBV6-1	TRBJ1-6
ATSRDFGSARGLTGELF	TRBV15	TRBJ2-2
ASRPGLRNTEAF	TRBV6-5	TRBJ1-1
ASSKSTVPNEKLF	TRBV6-5	TRBJ1-4
AWSVMGTKSGGLETQY	TRBV30	TRBJ2-5
ASSILMGGDSDEQF	TRBV19	TRBJ2-1
AWSRGSDNEQF	TRBV30	TRBJ2-1
ASSQDRKGGSEYEQY	TRBV4-2	TRBJ2-7
ASSRSGRVVYEQY	TRBV27	TRBJ2-7
ASSRGSHLAKNIQY	TRBV7-9	TRBJ2-4
ASSPFGTGGGYSGANVLT	TRBV4-3	TRBJ2-6
ASSVGGENTEAF	TRBV11-3	TRBJ1-1
ASSIGEDSPLH	TRBV27	TRBJ1-6
ASSLTGAETQY	TRBV7-3	TRBJ2-5
AIAAGMNTEAF	TRBV5-4	TRBJ1-1
ASSWTGGYSGANVLT	TRBV7-9	TRBJ2-6
ASSSGGGQGNEQF	TRBV7-2	TRBJ2-1
ASSRQGGTEAF	TRBV27	TRBJ1-1
ASTNPDRGHNEQF	TRBV11-3	TRBJ2-1
ASSVGRTNEKLF	TRBV9	TRBJ1-4
SSSLGGSEQF	TRBV7-9	TRBJ2-1
ASSQVTGTGGRQPQH	TRBV4-1	TRBJ1-5
ASSTGANTGELF	TRBV19	TRBJ2-2
ASSATGYRSTEAF	TRBV7-2	TRBJ1-1
ASSTLGGLTEAF	TRBV28	TRBJ1-1
ASSLGVPSSYEQY	TRBV11-3	TRBJ2-7
ASGLSRGGNSPLH	TRBV12-5	TRBJ1-6
AWSGTGDTGELF	TRBV30	TRBJ2-2
ASIWDTVSGNTIY	TRBV2	TRBJ1-3
ATKGQGTDEQY	TRBV7-9	TRBJ2-7
ASSLLRSPGDYGYT	TRBV5-1	TRBJ1-2